This TCR beta chain derives from a study of beta chain features in type 1 diabetes (dated by TCRdb to 2016 to 2018). Background on the whole study: No differences in mean age, gender distribution, total cell number or subset yield were found between patients and healthy donors. Across all samples, 107,917,701 sorted cells were examined, and cell number per subset correlated strongly with RNA yield. The study compared the TCRB repertoires of sorted circulating CD4+ T cell subsets in recently diagnosed type 1 diabetes patients with those in matched healthy donors. Whereas all 28 donors provided naive and central memory subsets, regulatory and stem cell-like memory subsets were isolated from just 8 patients and roughly 8 healthy donors. Study-level results and caveats: Because cDNA was sequenced instead of genomic DNA, highly expressing activated cells could be over-represented, though the groups showed no difference in activation or CD3 levels. Shorter templates might be favored by PCR, yet because patient and control samples were amplified and corrected together, any such skew would affect both groups equally. Naive, central memory and regulatory TCRB repertoires appeared to be more similar among patients than among healthy donors. At VDJ recombination sites, type 1 diabetes patients had fewer insertions and more deleted nucleotides, which implies abnormalities in thymic rearrangement. Because the HLA sub-analyses included only small numbers of individuals, any influence of HLA type on TCRB rearrangement was left unresolved. Type 1 diabetes patients showed a moderate but significant shortening of TCRB CDR3 length in all four CD4+ subsets.

The High Capacity cDNA Reverse Transcription Kit was used to reverse transcribe all of the isolated RNA, meaning that expressed TCRB transcripts were what got sequenced. Deep immunoSEQ sequencing was applied to naive, central memory and regulatory T cell samples, giving an average of roughly 3.5 million total reads per sample. Sorted cells were lysed in RLT buffer and RNA was extracted with DNase-treated RNeasy Micro or Mini kits, depending on cell number. Each cell subset was processed on its own to prevent cross-contamination, while patient and healthy donor samples were processed together. The immunoSEQ multiplex PCR was used to amplify TCRB sequences from cDNA, yielding 87-bp fragments that span the CDR3 region. The amplicons were sequenced using the Illumina HiSeq platform. The original methods were these. Synthetic template baselines were used to correct PCR bias computationally, reads within Hamming distance 2 were collapsed, and singletons that could not be merged were discarded. Reads were aligned against IMGT to assign V, D and J genes, CDR3 length and insertions or deletions at six rearrangement sites. Within each subset, clonotype counts were normalized to sorted cell number, and only after that were true diversity and Gini coefficients computed with the tcR R package. The overlap coefficient, calculated on TCRB nucleotide sequences, was used to measure repertoire sharing. The table comes from immuneACCESS by way of TCRdb, which keeps in-frame sequences with V and J called. Part of the clones is missing from these tables; in studies checked, under half for an unresolved V gene and the rest for unknown reasons. From that table come the V and J calls and clone size; the DNA was used to work out D and trimming. This sample is represented by about 180,000 clones; around an eighth of them were singletons. Of the sample, approximately 0.64% is held by the ten largest clones.

Each donor gave one peripheral blood draw, roughly 0.11 L on average, collected into heparinised tubes. Naive, central memory, regulatory and stem cell-like memory CD4+ T cells were sorted on a BD FACSAria II using a panel including CD45RO, CCR7, CD25, CD127, CD95 and CD27. All sorted populations exceeded 98% purity. PBMCs were isolated immediately by Lymphoprep density gradient centrifugation and stained directly without culture. So that batch effects would be minimized, each experiment stained and sorted samples in pairs, pairing one healthy donor with one patient. The germline V gene sets CDR1 to KGHSH and CDR2 to LQKENI. Trimming takes 0 bases off V and 5 bases off J; junction bases not matched to a gene: 1. The cysteine opens and the phenylalanine closes a CDR3 of 15 amino acids. Only the CDR3 DNA is retained, 45 bases long and in frame from the first base. This clone was counted a few times. The antigen it binds to is not known. Base quality data are lacking; no much larger clone is found one base away.

The sequence is built from TRBV18 and TRBJ1-2; 12 bases in between match TRBD1. The sequence came from a woman aged 18-30 years in good health. Sequencing used central memory CD4+ T cells from blood. The DNA sequence is given as TGTGCCAGCTCACCACCGGGACAGGGGGCATATGGCTACACCTTC. Translated, it gives CASSPPGQGAYGYTF.